Each of the 14 T cell receptor beta chains below was sequenced from the same sample in a study of neurological immune-mediated disorders. TCRdb reprocessed the 5' RACE reads with MiXCR, giving one entry per CDR3 protein. The sample includes approximately 130,000 distinct CDR3 sequences, roughly 3.2% seen only once; the top ten take 1.3%. What was sequenced was PBMCs. All receptors come from a young woman with multiple sclerosis.

This clonotype has ten or more counts. The chain joins TRBV20-1 to TRBJ1-1; TRBD1 matches 9 bases. Per the germline V gene, CDR1 is DFQATT and CDR2 is SNEGSKA (reference sequence). This CDR3 is built from 14 residues. Germline trimming cut 8 bases from V and 3 bases from J; bases unmatched to any gene: 10. This CDR3 is CSSTGGESYTEAFF. The CDR3 DNA is TGCAGTTCTACAGGGGGCGAGTCGTACACTGAAGCTTTCTTT.

Ten or more counts support this clonotype. The chain carries TRBV20-1 and TRBJ2-7; 9 bases agree with TRBD2. The CDR3 contains 15 residues. Germline V gene lookup returns CDR1 DFQATT and CDR2 SNEGSKA (reference sequence). The V segment lost 3 bases and the J segment 3 bases; nucleotides outside the gene matches: 9. This CDR3 reads CSASLSSGNLYEQYF. CDR3 in DNA: TGCAGTGCTAGCTTGTCTAGCGGGAATCTCTACGAGCAGTACTTC.

This clonotype was counted between two and nine times. The chain joins TRBV12-3 or TRBV12-4 to TRBJ2-1; tentatively, D is TRBD2 (6 bases). CDR3 length: 13 residues. V dropped 7 bases and J dropped 10 bases, with 17 bases sitting between them. CDR3 sequence: CASILSGSTEQFF. CDR3 DNA: TGTGCCAGCATCCTGAGCGGGTCTACCGAGCAGTTCTTC.

This clonotype was detected ten times or more. V and J are TRBV7-8 and TRBJ1-1; no clear D gene. V was cut by 4 bases and J by 1 base, with 7 bases left in between. The CDR3 runs to 13 residues. Per the germline V gene, CDR1 is SGHVS and CDR2 is FQNEAQ. CDR3 DNA: TGTGCCAGCAGCTCTATGGGGAACACTGAAGCTTTCTTT. Protein product: CASSSMGNTEAFF.

Many counts were recorded for this clonotype. V usage is TRBV3-1 and J usage is TRBJ1-6; the match to TRBD1 covers 8 bases. Looked up from germline, CDR1 is LGHDT and CDR2 is YNNKEL (reference sequence). The CDR3 has 15 amino acids. Germline trimming cut 1 base from V and 7 bases from J; bases unmatched to any gene: 3. CDR3: CASSQGTGTNSPLHF. The CDR3 DNA reads as TGTGCCAGCAGCCAAGGGACAGGGACCAATTCACCCCTCCACTTT.

This clonotype was found many times. This rearrangement joins TRBV3-1 to TRBJ1-6, with 7 bases fitting TRBD1. CDR1 and CDR2 from the germline V gene are LGHDT and YNNKEL (reference sequence). The V and J ends lost 4 bases and 4 bases, in that order; junction bases with no gene match: 10. The CDR3 runs to 17 residues. The CDR3 DNA follows: TGTGCCAGCAGCCCCGGGACAGCGATTCCGTATAATTCACCCCTCCACTTT. It is translated as CASSPGTAIPYNSPLHF.

This clonotype was observed at least ten times. J is TRBJ2-7 and V is TRBV6-5, with D hard to call. Germline CDR1 MNHEY, CDR2 SVGAGI. The CDR3 runs 14 residues. V lost 3 bases and J 7 bases, leaving 16 bases between the germline ends. As DNA, the CDR3 is TGTGCCAGCAGTTATTCCAGACAAGGTCGGGAGCAGTACTTC. Its protein is CASSYSRQGREQYF.

The table lists this clonotype with many counts. This chain uses TRBV3-1 with TRBJ1-1, with unresolved D. In germline, CDR1 is LGHDT, CDR2 YNNKEL (reference sequence). The CDR3 has 14 amino acids. The ends were cut back, 1 base at V and 5 bases at J, with 11 bases in the middle. This CDR3 reads CASSQGVFGTEAFF. The CDR3, as DNA: TGTGCCAGCAGCCAAGGGGTGTTTGGGACTGAAGCTTTCTTT.

This clonotype appeared many times. The rearrangement joins TRBV6-1 to TRBJ2-7, with 11 bases fitting TRBD1. This CDR3 spans 14 amino acids. V lost 7 bases, J lost 2 bases, and 4 bases stayed unmatched. Germline lookup yields CDR1 MNHNS and CDR2 SASEGT. The CDR3 region has the DNA TGTGCCAGCATCCCGGACAGGGGGCCCTACGAGCAGTACTTC. It codes for CASIPDRGPYEQYF.

This clonotype was recorded at least ten times. The J gene is TRBJ1-1, the V gene TRBV6-1, with TRBD1 matching 7 bases. The germline CDR1 and CDR2 sequences are MNHNS and SASEGT. The CDR3 runs to 18 residues. The V segment lost 5 bases and the J segment 1 base; nucleotides outside the gene matches: 16. The CDR3 is CASSLYRGAGGQNTEAFF. In DNA, the CDR3 is TGTGCCAGCAGTCTTTACAGAGGTGCAGGGGGGCAGAACACTGAAGCTTTCTTT.

This clonotype was picked up many times. The chain couples TRBV9 to TRBJ2-2, with no clear D. V was shortened by 4 bases and J by 5 bases, with 9 bases between the two germline ends. From germline, CDR1 is SGDLS and CDR2 YYNGEE. The length of the CDR3 is 13 residues. CDR3 nucleotide sequence: TGTGCCAGCAGCTCCGACGCGACCGGGGAGCTGTTTTTT. It is translated as CASSSDATGELFF.

This clonotype came up many times. The chain is built from TRBV11-2 and TRBJ2-7, with a possible D match to TRBD2 (6 bases). The CDR3 loop spans 16 amino acids. Germline loops: CDR1 SGHAT, CDR2 FQNNGV. V shed 1 base and J shed 7 bases, with 20 bases lying between them. CDR3 nucleotide sequence: TGTGCCAGCAGCTTAGGAGGGCTGGCTAGCGCATCAGAGCAGTACTTC. This encodes CASSLGGLASASEQYF.

This clonotype was found many times. This chain links TRBV6-2 or TRBV6-3 with TRBJ2-7; TRBD2 matches 8 bases. Germline V gene data show CDR1 as MNHEY and CDR2 as SVGEGT. The CDR3 loop spans 14 amino acids. The V segment lost 1 base and the J segment 2 bases; nucleotides outside the gene matches: 1. The CDR3 loop is CASSYFGRAYEQYF. The CDR3 DNA follows: TGTGCCAGCAGTTACTTCGGGAGGGCCTACGAGCAGTACTTC.

This clonotype was observed many times. The genes are TRBV5-1 and TRBJ2-1, with TRBD2 identical over 10 bases. V shed 5 bases and J 7 bases; nucleotides not matched to a gene: 9. There are 15 residues in the CDR3. Germline values: CDR1 SGHRS, CDR2 YFSETQ. The CDR3 coding sequence is TGCGCCAGCAGGGATCAAGCGGGGGGGCTAAATGAGCAGTTCTTC. Translating gives CASRDQAGGLNEQFF.